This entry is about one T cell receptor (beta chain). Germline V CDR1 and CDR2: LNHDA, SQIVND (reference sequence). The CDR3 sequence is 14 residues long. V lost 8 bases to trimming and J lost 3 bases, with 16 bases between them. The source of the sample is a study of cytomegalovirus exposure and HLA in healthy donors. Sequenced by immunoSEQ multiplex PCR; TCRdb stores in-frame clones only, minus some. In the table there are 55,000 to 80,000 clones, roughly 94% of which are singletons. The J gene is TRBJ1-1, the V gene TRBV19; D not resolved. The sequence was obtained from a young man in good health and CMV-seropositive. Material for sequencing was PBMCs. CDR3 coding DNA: TGTGCCAGTGGGAACCTAAGGAGGGACACTGAAGCTTTCTTT. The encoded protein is CASGNLRRDTEAFF.